This TCR beta chain comes out of a study of blood T cells in healthy people across ages. The wider study: Template switching picked up about one barcoded beta molecule for each two T cells.

As concerns this clonotype: Its target is not known.

CDR1 and CDR2 from the germline V gene are SNHLY and FYNNEI. Trimming removed 5 bases from V and 5 bases from J, with 19 bases in between. This CDR3 spans 16 amino acids. The study's findings and limits: The long-lived group displayed more naive CD4+ cells, plus higher diversity, than the aged donors did.

Sample-barcoded 5' priming and a J-beta primer mix drove a second PCR of roughly 6 to 12 cycles. TCRdb re-called the 5' RACE reads with MiXCR, one entry per CDR3 protein. The sample contains 780,000 or so distinct CDR3 sequences, about 53% of which appear only once. The sequence came from a man older than 75 in good health. This sequence joins TRBV2 and TRBJ2-1; D may correspond to TRBD1 or TRBD2 (5 bases each). The sequenced material came from blood. The CDR3, as DNA: TGTGCCAGCAGTTGGCCGGGGCCCTACAGCAACAATGAGCAGTTCTTC. This sequence encodes CASSWPGPYSNNEQFF.